Here is one TCR beta chain with its context. Its specificity is unknown. Method: immunoSEQ multiplex PCR; TCRdb's copy keeps in-frame clones and lacks some. Altogether 60,000 to 85,000 clones are present, 85% being singletons, with the ten largest covering about 20%. The CDR3 extends over 12 amino acids. Trimming left V 4 bases short and J 5 bases short, with 6 bases between. Germline V gives CDR1 SGHDT, CDR2 YYEEEE. The data derive from a study of T cell responses to AZD1222 COVID-19 vaccine. Across the whole study: Researchers grouped second doses given at about 4 or about 12 weeks into one pool. Study observations and caveats: Nearly half of unique spike-specific TCRs reportedly avoided B.1.351 and B.1.1.7 mutated regions. An increase in Spike-specific TCR breadth and depth was observed after two AZD1222 doses.

Sequencing used peripheral blood, obtained on day 0 of AZD1222 vaccination. The rearrangement joins TRBV5-6 to TRBJ2-2, with no clear D. This TCR came from an adult in good health. The CDR3 DNA reads as TGTGCCAGCAGCCCTCATACCGGGGAGCTGTTTTTT. As protein: CASSPHTGELFF.